Detailed here is one T cell receptor (beta chain). Its specificity is unknown. This entry is derived from a study of identical twins. Study-wide results and limits: Recombination models fit unrelated individuals' TCR alpha sharing but underestimated twins'.

Via MiXCR, TCRdb re-called the 5' RACE reads, giving one row per CDR3 protein. The table has 200,000 to 250,000 distinct CDR3 sequences, about 10% seen once. V dropped 2 bases and J dropped 12; count of bases not matched to a gene: 8. Germline lookup yields CDR1 DFQATT and CDR2 SNEGSKA (reference sequence). The CDR3 spans 13 residues. The chain couples TRBV20-1 to TRBJ2-4; 9 nucleotides agree with TRBD2. The sequence was collected from a man between 50 and 59 years old in good health. Sequencing input: memory T cells sorted from blood. CDR3 amino acids: CSARQGRGGPQYF. The CDR3 nucleotides are TGCAGTGCTAGACAGGGGCGGGGGGGCCCTCAGTACTTC.